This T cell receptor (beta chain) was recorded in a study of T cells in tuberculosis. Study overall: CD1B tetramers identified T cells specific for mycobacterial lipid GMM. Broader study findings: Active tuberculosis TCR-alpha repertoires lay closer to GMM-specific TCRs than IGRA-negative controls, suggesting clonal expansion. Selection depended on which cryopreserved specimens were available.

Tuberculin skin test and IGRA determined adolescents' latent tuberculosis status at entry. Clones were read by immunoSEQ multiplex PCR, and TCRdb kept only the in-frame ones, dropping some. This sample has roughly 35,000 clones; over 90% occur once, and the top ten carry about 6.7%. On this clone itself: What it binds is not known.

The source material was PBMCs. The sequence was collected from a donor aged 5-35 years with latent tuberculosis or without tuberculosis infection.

The CDR3 region has the DNA TGTGCCAGCAGCGTGGGACAGGGGAACCACGAGCAGTACTTC. Its protein is CASSVGQGNHEQYF. V is TRBV7-6 and J is TRBJ2-7; 10 bases are a match to TRBD1. Germline CDR1 SGHVS, CDR2 FNYEAQ. The J segment lost 5 bases and the V segment lost 5 bases, leaving 6 bases of the junction unmatched. There are 14 residues in the CDR3.